This T cell receptor (beta chain) appears in the sequencing data of a study of identifying expanded T cells in peripheral blood (dated by TCRdb to the late 2010s). Study-wide context: Four technical replicates, made by sequencing separate aliquots from the same pool of genomic DNA, were compared pairwise.

The immunoSEQ Assay, which uses bias-controlled multiplex PCR amplification of genomic DNA, was used to profile TCRbeta CDR3 regions. Regarding the original processing steps: To quantify the absolute abundance of each unique TCRbeta CDR3 region, the sequences were collapsed and filtered. Two models were used to test differential abundance: a binomial model (Fisher-equivalent) and a beta-binomial model that adds time-dependent variance fitted from healthy donors. Clones with fewer than 5 combined templates were removed, and differential abundance was called for clones with a Benjamini-Hochberg FDR below 0.01. The form v = (b*log(k)+a)^2 was used to model beta-binomial variance as a function of total template count across the two samples. TCRdb re-hosts the immuneACCESS table, in-frame sequences only. Its copies lack some clones; in the studies checked, an unresolved V gene accounts for under half of them, and the cause for the rest is not known. V and J calls and clone size are given by that table; D and trimming were obtained from the DNA. The sample data list around 120,000 clones, and roughly 89% of these were observed just once. The top ten clonotypes cover 16% of the sample.

The full study reports these points: Between technical replicates the binomial model flagged roughly 1.1 differentially abundant clones, whereas over about 2 weeks the binomial model flagged about 15 and over approximately four weeks 19 to 20. Variance in clone template counts between approximately two-week samples significantly increased with total template count across all healthy donors. Across all healthy-donor time intervals, the beta-binomial model significantly lowered both the number of clones called differentially abundant and the false-positive rate. The authors expected biological variance in healthy repertoires might increase further over much longer intervals such as months to years.

Remarks on this clone: Its antigen target is currently unknown. No base-level quality is on record; no much larger clone is a single base apart.

V and J lose 2 bases and 1 base, and a span of 8 bases separates them. The CDR3 contains 15 residues, cysteine and phenylalanine counted. Left in the record is the CDR3 DNA by itself, 45 bases read in frame from the first base. Sequences SGHAT (CDR1) and FQNNGV (CDR2) are obtained from the germline V gene. During the collection period, no immune events, such as infections, were documented for the healthy donors. Healthy-donor blood repertoires served as a training cohort to calibrate time-dependent variance in a beta-binomial model of T-cell clone differential abundance. There were 10 healthy donors in the training cohort, of whom 3 were female and 7 were male. An age range of roughly 29 to 64 years, with an average of about 43 years, was recorded for the donors. Whole blood was collected from each healthy donor at three time points spaced two weeks apart and obtained from a commercial supplier. For immunosequencing, genomic DNA was extracted from whole blood that had not been sorted.

This receptor was obtained from a person aged 18-70 years in good health. Specimen: blood. The V gene is TRBV11-2 and the J gene is TRBJ1-4, with no reliable assignment of the D segment. The CDR3 region reads CASSLSPGTNEKLFF. The nucleotides read TGTGCCAGCAGCTTATCGCCCGGAACTAATGAAAAACTGTTTTTT.